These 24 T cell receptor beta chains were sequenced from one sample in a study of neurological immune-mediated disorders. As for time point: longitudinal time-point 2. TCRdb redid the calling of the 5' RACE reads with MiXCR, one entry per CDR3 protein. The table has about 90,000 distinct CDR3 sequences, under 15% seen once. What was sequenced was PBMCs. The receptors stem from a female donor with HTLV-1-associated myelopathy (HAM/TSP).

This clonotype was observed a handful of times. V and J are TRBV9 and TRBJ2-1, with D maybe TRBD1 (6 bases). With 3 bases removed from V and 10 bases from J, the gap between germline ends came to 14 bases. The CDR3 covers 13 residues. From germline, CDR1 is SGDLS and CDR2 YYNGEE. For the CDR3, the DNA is TGTGCCAGCAGCGGCCCTCCAGGGGTGGAGCAGTTCTTC. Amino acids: CASSGPPGVEQFF. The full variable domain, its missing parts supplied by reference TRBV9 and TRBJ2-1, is DSGVTQTPKHLITATGQRVTLRCSPRSGDLSVYWYQQSLDQGLQFLIQYYNGEERAKGNILERFSAQQFPDLHSELNLSSLELGDSALYFCASSGPPGVEQFFGPGTRLTVL.

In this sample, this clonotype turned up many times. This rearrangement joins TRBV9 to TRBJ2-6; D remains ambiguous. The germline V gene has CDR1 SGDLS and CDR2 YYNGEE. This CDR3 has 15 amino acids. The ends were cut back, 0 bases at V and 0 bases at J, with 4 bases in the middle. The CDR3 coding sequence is TGTGCCAGCAGCGTAGGGGGCTCTGGGGCCAACGTCCTGACTTTC. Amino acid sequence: CASSVGGSGANVLTF.

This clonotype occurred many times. The CDR3 bases are TGCGCCAGCAGCTTGGATGGCAGCTCTGGAAACACCATATATTTT. Its translation: CASSLDGSSGNTIYF. The rearrangement uses TRBV5-1 and TRBJ1-3; D gene uncertain. This CDR3 is 15 amino acids long. V gave up 0 bases and J gave up 0 bases, with 7 bases separating them. Germline CDR1 and CDR2: SGHRS and YFSETQ.

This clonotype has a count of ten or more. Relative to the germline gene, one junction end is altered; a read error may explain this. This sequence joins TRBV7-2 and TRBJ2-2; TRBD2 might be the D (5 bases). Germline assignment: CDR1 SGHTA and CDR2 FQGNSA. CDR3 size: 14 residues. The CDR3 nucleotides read TGTGCCAGCAGCTTCGTGTCATATGTCGGGGAGATGTTTTTT. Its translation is CASSFVSYVGEMFF.

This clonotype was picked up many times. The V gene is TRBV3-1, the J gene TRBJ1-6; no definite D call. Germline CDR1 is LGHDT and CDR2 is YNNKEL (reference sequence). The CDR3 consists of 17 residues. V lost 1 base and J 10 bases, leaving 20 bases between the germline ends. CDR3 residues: CASSQGHVEYLRSPLHF. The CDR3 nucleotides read TGTGCCAGCAGCCAAGGACATGTTGAGTACCTCAGATCACCCCTCCACTTT.

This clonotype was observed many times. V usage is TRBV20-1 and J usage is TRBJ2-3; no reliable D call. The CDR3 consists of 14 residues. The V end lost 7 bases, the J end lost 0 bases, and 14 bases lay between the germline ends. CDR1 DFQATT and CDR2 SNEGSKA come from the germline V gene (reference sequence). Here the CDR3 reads CSVPPRASTDTQYF. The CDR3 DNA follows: TGCAGTGTCCCTCCCCGTGCTAGCACAGATACGCAGTATTTT.

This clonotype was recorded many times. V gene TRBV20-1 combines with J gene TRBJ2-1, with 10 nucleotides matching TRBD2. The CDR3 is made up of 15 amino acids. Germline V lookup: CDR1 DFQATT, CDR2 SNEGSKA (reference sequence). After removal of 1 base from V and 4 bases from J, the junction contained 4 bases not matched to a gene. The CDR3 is CSARASGGGYNEQFF. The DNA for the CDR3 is TGCAGTGCTAGAGCCAGCGGGGGGGGTTACAATGAGCAGTTCTTC.

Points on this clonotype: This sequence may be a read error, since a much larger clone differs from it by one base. The CDR3 here is CASSRLNIGELFF. The CDR3, as DNA: TGTGCCAGCAGTCGACTGAACATCGGGGAGCTGTTTTTT. The chain links TRBV28 to TRBJ2-2; D not resolved. This CDR3 contains 13 residues. Germline V gene sequence: CDR1 MDHEN, CDR2 SYDVKM.

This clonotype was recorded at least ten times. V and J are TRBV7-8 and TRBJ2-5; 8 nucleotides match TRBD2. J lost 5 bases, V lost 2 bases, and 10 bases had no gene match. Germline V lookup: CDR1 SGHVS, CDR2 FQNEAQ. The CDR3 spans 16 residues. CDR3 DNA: TGTGCCAGCAGCTTATCTGGCGGGGGGCCCAGGGAGACCCAGTACTTC. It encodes CASSLSGGGPRETQYF.

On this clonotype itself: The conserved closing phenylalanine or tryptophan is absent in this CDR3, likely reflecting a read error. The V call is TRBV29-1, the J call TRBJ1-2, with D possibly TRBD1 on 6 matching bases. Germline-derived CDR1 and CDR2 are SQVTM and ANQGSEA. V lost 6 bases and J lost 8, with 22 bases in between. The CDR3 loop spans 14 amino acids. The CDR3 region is CSVGRTESIGGYTI. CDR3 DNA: TGCAGCGTGGGTCGGACAGAGTCGATCGGGGGCTACACCATC.

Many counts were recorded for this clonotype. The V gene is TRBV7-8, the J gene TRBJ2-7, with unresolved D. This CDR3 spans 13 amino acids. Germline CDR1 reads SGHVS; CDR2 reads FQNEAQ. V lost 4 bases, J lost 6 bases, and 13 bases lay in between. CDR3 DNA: TGTGCCAGCAGCTCCGGGTTTGTGGCCGAGCAGTACTTC. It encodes CASSSGFVAEQYF. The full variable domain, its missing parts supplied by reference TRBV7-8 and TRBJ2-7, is GAGVSQSPRYKVAKRGQDVALRCDPISGHVSLFWYQQALGQGPEFLTYFQNEAQLDKSGLPSDRFFAERPEGSVSTLKIQRTQQEDSAVYLCASSSGFVAEQYFGPGTRLTVT.

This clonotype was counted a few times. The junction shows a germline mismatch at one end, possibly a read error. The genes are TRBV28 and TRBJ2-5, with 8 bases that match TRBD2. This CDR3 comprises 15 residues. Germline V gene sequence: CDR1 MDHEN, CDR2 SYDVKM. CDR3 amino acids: CTSSLPGGGQETQYF. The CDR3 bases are TGTACCAGCAGTTTGCCCGGGGGGGGCCAGGAGACCCAGTACTTC.

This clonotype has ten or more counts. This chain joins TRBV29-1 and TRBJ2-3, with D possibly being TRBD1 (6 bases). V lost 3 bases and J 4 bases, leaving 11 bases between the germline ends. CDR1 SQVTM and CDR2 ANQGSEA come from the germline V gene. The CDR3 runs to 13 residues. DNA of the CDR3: TGCAGCGTTGAGAGAACAGGGTCAGATACGCAGTATTTT. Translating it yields CSVERTGSDTQYF.

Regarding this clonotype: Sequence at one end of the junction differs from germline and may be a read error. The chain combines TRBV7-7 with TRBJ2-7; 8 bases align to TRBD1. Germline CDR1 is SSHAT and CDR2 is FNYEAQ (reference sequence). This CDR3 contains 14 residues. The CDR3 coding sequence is TGTGCCAGCAGCCTCAGGACAGGGTCCTACAAGCAGTACTTC. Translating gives CASSLRTGSYKQYF.

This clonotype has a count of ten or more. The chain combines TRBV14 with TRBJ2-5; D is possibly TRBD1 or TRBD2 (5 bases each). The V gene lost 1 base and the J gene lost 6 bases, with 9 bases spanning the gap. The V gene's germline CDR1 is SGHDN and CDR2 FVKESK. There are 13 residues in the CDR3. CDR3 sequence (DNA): TGTGCCAGCAGCCAAGGGGGGTCACAGACCCAGTACTTC. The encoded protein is CASSQGGSQTQYF.

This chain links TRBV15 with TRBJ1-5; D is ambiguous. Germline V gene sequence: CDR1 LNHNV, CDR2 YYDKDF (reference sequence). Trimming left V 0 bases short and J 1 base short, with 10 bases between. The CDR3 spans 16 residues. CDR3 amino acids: CATSRDRERSNQPQHF. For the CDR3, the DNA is TGTGCCACCAGCAGAGATAGGGAGAGAAGCAATCAGCCCCAGCATTTT.

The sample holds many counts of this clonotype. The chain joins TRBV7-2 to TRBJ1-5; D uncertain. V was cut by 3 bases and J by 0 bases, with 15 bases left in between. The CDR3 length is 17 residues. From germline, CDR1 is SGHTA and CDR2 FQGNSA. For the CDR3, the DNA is TGTGCCAGCAGCTTCCTCGATAGCGGATATAGCAATCAGCCCCAGCATTTT. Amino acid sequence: CASSFLDSGYSNQPQHF.

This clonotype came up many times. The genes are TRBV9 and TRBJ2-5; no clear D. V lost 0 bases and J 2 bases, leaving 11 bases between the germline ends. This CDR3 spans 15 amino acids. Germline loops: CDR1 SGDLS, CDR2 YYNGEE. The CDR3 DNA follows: TGTGCCAGCAGCGTAGCTCCGGCACCGCAAGAGACCCAGTACTTC. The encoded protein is CASSVAPAPQETQYF.

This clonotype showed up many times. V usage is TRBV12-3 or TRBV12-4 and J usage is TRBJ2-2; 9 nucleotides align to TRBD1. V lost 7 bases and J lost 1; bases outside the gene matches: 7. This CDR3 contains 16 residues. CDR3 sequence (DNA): TGTGCCAGCACGTCCGACAGGGGGGGGAACACCGGGGAGCTGTTTTTT. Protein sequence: CASTSDRGGNTGELFF.

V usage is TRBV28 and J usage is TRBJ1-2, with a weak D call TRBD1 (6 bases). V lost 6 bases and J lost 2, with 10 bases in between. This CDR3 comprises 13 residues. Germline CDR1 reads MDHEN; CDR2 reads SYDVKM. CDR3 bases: TGTGCCAGCAGCCTCGACAGGAACTATGGCTACACCTTC. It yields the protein CASSLDRNYGYTF.

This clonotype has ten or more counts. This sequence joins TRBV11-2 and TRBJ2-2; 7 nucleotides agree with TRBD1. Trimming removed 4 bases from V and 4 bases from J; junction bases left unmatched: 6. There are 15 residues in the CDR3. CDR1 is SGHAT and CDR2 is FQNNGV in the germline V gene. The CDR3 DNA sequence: TGTGCCAGCAGCTCAGACAGGGCGAGCACCGGGGAGCTGTTTTTT. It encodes CASSSDRASTGELFF.

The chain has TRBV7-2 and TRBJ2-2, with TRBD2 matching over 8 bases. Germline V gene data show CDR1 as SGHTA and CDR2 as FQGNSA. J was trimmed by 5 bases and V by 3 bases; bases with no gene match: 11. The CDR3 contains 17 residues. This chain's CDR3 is CASSFRGGRGKTGELFF. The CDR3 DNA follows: TGTGCCAGCAGCTTCCGGGGGGGCCGGGGGAAAACCGGGGAGCTGTTTTTT.

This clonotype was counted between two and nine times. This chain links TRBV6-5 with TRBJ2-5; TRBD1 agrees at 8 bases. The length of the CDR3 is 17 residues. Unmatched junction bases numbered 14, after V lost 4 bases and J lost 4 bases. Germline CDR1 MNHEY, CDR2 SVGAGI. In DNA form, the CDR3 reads TGTGCCAGCAGTTTGGGTTACCTACAGGGGGTTGGAGAGACCCAGTACTTC. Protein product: CASSLGYLQGVGETQYF.

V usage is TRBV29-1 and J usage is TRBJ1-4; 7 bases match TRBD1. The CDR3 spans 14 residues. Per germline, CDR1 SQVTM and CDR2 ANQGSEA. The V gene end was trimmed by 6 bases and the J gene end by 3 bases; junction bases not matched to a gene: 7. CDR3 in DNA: TGCAGCGTAGCCGACAGGGAGGCTAATGAAAAACTGTTTTTT. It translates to CSVADREANEKLFF.